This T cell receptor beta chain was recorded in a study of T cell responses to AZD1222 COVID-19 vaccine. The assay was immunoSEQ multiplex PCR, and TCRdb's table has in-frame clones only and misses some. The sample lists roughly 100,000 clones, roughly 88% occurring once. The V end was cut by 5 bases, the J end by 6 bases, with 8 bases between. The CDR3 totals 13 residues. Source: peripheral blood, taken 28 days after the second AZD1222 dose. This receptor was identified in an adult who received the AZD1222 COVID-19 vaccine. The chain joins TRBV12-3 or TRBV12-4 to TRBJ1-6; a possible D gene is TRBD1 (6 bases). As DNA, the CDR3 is TGTGCCAGCAGTGGACAGTTTAATTCACCCCTCCACTTT. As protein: CASSGQFNSPLHF.